The 14 T cell receptor beta chains in this list originate from one sample, sequenced in a study of blood T cell repertoires in COVID-19. The table came from immunoSEQ multiplex PCR; TCRdb's copy has only in-frame clones and leaves some out. The sample records over 200,000 clones, about 86% being singletons. The sequenced material came from peripheral blood. These receptors came from a man younger than 35 with active or convalescent COVID-19.

This clone showed up just once. The chain links TRBV5-5 to TRBJ1-2, with D unresolved. The CDR3 totals 14 residues. Germline V gene lookup returns CDR1 SGHKS and CDR2 YYEKEE (reference sequence). V dropped 2 bases and J dropped 8 bases, with 16 bases sitting between them. In DNA form, the CDR3 reads TGTGCCAGCAGCTTCCTCGGGGAGCCCGTCGGCTACACCTTC. It is translated as CASSFLGEPVGYTF. The full variable domain, rest sourced from reference TRBV5-5 and TRBJ1-2, is DAGVTQSPTHLIKTRGQQVTLRCSPISGHKSVSWYQQVLGQGPQFIFQYYEKEERGRGNFPDRFSARQFPNYSSELNVNALLLGDSALYLCASSFLGEPVGYTFGSGTRLTVV.

This clone was seen just once. The V gene is TRBV14, the J gene TRBJ2-2, with 8 bases aligning to TRBD2. V gave up 1 base and J gave up 3 bases; unmatched junction bases: 4. The CDR3 length is 16 residues. Germline V lookup: CDR1 SGHDN, CDR2 FVKESK. The CDR3 loop reads CASSQVGTRYTGELFF. In nucleotides, the CDR3 is TGTGCCAGCAGCCAAGTCGGGACTAGGTACACCGGGGAGCTGTTTTTT.

The genes are TRBV11-3 and TRBJ2-7; the match to TRBD2 covers 10 bases. Germline assignment: CDR1 SGHNT and CDR2 YENEEA. The CDR3 sequence is 15 residues long. Germline trimming cut 2 bases from V and 3 bases from J; bases unmatched to any gene: 4. CDR3 amino acids: CASSLSSGGDYEQYF. As DNA, the CDR3 is TGTGCCAGCAGCTTATCAAGCGGGGGGGACTACGAGCAGTACTTC.

The chain combines TRBV7-9 with TRBJ1-4; TRBD1 might be the D (5 bases). The germline CDR1 and CDR2 sequences are SEHNR and FQNEAQ (reference sequence). The CDR3 extends over 16 amino acids. V shed 4 bases and J shed 8 bases, with 20 bases lying between them. The CDR3 nucleotides read TGTGCCAGCAGCTGGGGGGACGGGGGAGGAGGCGAAAAACTGTTTTTT. It translates to CASSWGDGGGGEKLFF.

The chain employs TRBV10-2 and TRBJ1-1, with TRBD1 as a possible D gene (6 bases). The germline V gene has CDR1 WSHSY and CDR2 SAAADI. V lost 4 bases to trimming and J lost 3 bases, with 15 bases between them. CDR3 length: 15 residues. Written as DNA, the CDR3 is TGCGCCAGCAGTGTGAGCAGGGGCTTTGACACTGAAGCTTTCTTT. This gives the protein CASSVSRGFDTEAFF.

The chain carries TRBV6-4 and TRBJ1-5, with TRBD1 matching 9 bases. Per the germline V gene, CDR1 is MRHNA and CDR2 is SNTAGT. The CDR3 is 15 amino acids. Unmatched junction bases numbered 7, after V lost 3 bases and J lost 7 bases. For the CDR3, the DNA is TGTGCCAGCAGTGAACAGGGGACAGGGCAGCAGCCCCAGCATTTT. This translates into CASSEQGTGQQPQHF.

In its sample, this clone was seen a few times. V gene TRBV30 combines with J gene TRBJ2-2, with 7 bases matching TRBD2. The CDR3 spans 15 residues. Unmatched junction bases numbered 8, after V lost 7 bases and J lost 0 bases. CDR1 and CDR2 from the germline V gene are GTSNPN and SVGIG (reference sequence). CDR3 nucleotides: TGTGCCTTAGATTCTAGCGGATCGAACACCGGGGAGCTGTTTTTT. Translating it yields CALDSSGSNTGELFF.

In this sample, this clone turned up a few times. The chain is built from TRBV6-5 and TRBJ2-1; TRBD1 aligns across 9 bases. CDR3 length: 15 amino acids. Germline CDR1 and CDR2: MNHEY and SVGAGI. Trimming at V came to 5 bases and at J to 2 bases, leaving 4 bases not matched to a gene. This CDR3 reads CASSPGQGTYNEQFF. The CDR3 bases are TGTGCCAGCAGTCCGGGACAGGGAACCTACAATGAGCAGTTCTTC.

The chain has TRBV6-4 and TRBJ2-5, with TRBD2 identical over 8 bases. The germline V gene encodes CDR1 MRHNA and CDR2 SNTAGT. The CDR3 spans 17 residues. With V trimmed by 3 bases and J by 4 bases, 13 bases remained unmatched. The CDR3 is CASSDCTSGENGETQYF. The CDR3 coding sequence is TGTGCCAGCAGTGATTGTACTAGCGGAGAGAACGGAGAGACCCAGTACTTC.

The CDR3 bases are TGTGCCAGCAGTGAAGGTGGGCGGGGGGAATATTTT. It is translated as CASSEGGRGEYF. This chain uses TRBV6-1 with TRBJ2-3; TRBD2 aligns across 8 bases. Germline CDR1 reads MNHNS; CDR2 reads SASEGT. The CDR3 runs to 12 residues. V gave up 1 base and J gave up 15 bases; unmatched junction bases: 6.

This chain joins TRBV19 and TRBJ1-1, with D possibly matching TRBD1 (6 bases). Trimming took 6 bases from V and 5 from J, leaving 13 bases between them. The germline V gene encodes CDR1 LNHDA and CDR2 SQIVND (reference sequence). The CDR3 runs to 13 residues. CDR3 nucleotide sequence: TGTGCCAGTAGCTCACAGGGATGGACTGAAGCTTTCTTT. Its protein is CASSSQGWTEAFF.

As regards this clone: At one of its ends the junction is not consistent with the germline gene, which may arise from a read error. This sequence joins TRBV7-7 and TRBJ2-6; the D gene is possibly TRBD1 (6 bases). The CDR3 contains 17 residues. Looked up from germline, CDR1 is SSHAT and CDR2 is FNYEAQ (reference sequence). The DNA for the CDR3 is TGTGCTAGCAGCTCAGGTACAGGGCTCTCTGGGGCCAACGTCCTGACTTTC. It is translated as CASSSGTGLSGANVLTF. The entire variable domain, with the rest obtained from reference TRBV7-7 and TRBJ2-6, is as follows: GAGVSQSPRYKVTKRGQDVTLRCDPISSHATLYWYQQALGQGPEFLTYFNYEAQPDKSGLPSDRFSAERPEGSISTLTIQRTEQRDSAMYRCASSSGTGLSGANVLTFGAGSRLTVL.

CDR3 protein: CASSRSGGTGQPQHF. The CDR3 nucleotides read TGTGCCAGCAGCCGCAGTGGGGGCACGGGGCAGCCCCAGCATTTT. The chain uses TRBV6-5 and TRBJ1-5; D perhaps matches TRBD1 (6 bases). This CDR3 contains 15 residues. From germline, CDR1 is MNHEY and CDR2 SVGAGI. The V gene lost 6 bases and the J gene lost 7 bases, with 19 bases spanning the gap.

This chain links TRBV27 with TRBJ1-1, with D unresolved. V shed 2 bases and J shed 5 bases, with 9 bases lying between them. The CDR3 totals 13 residues. Germline V gene lookup returns CDR1 MNHEY and CDR2 SMNVEV (reference sequence). In DNA, the CDR3 is TGTGCCAGCAGTTTAAATGTCGGTACTGAAGCTTTCTTT. Protein: CASSLNVGTEAFF.